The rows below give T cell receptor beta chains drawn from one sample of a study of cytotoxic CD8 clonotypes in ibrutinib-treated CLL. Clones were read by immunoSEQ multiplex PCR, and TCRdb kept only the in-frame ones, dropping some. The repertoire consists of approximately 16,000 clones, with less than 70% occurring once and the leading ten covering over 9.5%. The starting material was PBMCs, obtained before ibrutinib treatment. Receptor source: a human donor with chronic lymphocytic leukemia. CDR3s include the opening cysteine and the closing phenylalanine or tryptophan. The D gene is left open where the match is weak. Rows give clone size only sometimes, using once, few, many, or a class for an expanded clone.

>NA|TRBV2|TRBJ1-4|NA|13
CASRGPKNEKLFF
TGTGCCAGCAGAGGGCCAAAAAATGAAAAACTGTTTTTT
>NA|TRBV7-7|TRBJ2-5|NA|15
CASSLALGRRETQYF
TGTGCCAGCAGCTTAGCGCTGGGGAGGAGAGAGACCCAGTACTTC
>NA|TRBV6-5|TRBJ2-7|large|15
CASSYSIVRDDEQYF
TGTGCCAGCAGTTACTCGATCGTTAGGGACGACGAGCAGTACTTC
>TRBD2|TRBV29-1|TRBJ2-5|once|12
CSARTSGETQYF
TGCAGCGCCAGGACTAGCGGAGAGACCCAGTACTTC
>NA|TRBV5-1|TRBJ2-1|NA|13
CASSSPGLNEQFF
TGCGCCAGCAGCTCTCCGGGCCTCAATGAGCAGTTCTTC
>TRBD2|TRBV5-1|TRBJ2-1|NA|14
CASSSSGTHNEQFF
TGCGCCAGCAGCTCCAGCGGGACCCACAATGAGCAGTTCTTC
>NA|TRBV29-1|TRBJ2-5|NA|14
CSVGGGQRTRAQYF
TGCAGCGTTGGAGGGGGACAGCGGACTAGGGCCCAGTACTTC
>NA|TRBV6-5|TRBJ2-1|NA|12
CASSPGLYEQFF
TGTGCCAGCAGTCCTGGTCTATATGAGCAGTTCTTC
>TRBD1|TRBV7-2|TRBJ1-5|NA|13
CASSLDRDQPQHF
TGTGCCAGCAGCCTTGACAGGGATCAGCCCCAGCATTTT
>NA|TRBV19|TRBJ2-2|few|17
CASSIPRAVSNTGELFF
TGTGCCAGTAGTATCCCCCGGGCGGTATCTAACACCGGGGAGCTGTTTTTT
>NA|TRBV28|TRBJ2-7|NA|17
CASSSPSRPKSFYEQYF
TGTGCCAGCAGTTCGCCCAGCCGCCCGAAGTCATTCTACGAGCAGTACTTC
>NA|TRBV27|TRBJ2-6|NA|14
CASSLGSGANVLTF
TGTGCCAGCAGTTTAGGATCTGGGGCCAACGTCCTGACTTTC
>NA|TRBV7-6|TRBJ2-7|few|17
CASSLAGSGQSSYEQYF
TGTGCCAGCAGCTTAGCTGGATCCGGACAGAGCTCCTACGAGCAGTACTTC
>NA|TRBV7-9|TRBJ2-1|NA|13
CASSLARMNEQFF
TGTGCCAGCAGCTTAGCTAGGATGAATGAGCAGTTCTTC
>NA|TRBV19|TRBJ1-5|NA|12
CASSLFDQPQHF
TGTGCCAGTAGTCTATTTGATCAGCCCCAGCATTTT
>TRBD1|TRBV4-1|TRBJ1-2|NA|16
CASSQTRTGEGYGYTF
TGCGCCAGCAGCCAGACCCGGACAGGGGAAGGCTATGGCTACACCTTC
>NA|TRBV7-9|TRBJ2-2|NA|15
CASSLGSRGTGELFF
TGTGCCAGCAGCTTAGGATCTCGGGGGACCGGGGAGCTGTTTTTT
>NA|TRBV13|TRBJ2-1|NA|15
CASSYDKNSYNEQFF
TGTGCCAGCAGCTATGACAAAAACTCCTACAATGAGCAGTTCTTC
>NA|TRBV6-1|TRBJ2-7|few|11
CASGRPYEQYF
TGTGCCAGCGGGCGGCCCTACGAGCAGTACTTC
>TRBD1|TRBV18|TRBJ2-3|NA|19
CASSPRDRAVAVSTDTQYF
TGTGCCAGCTCACCCCGGGACAGGGCTGTAGCGGTCAGCACAGATACGCAGTATTTT
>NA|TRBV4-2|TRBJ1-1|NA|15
CASSPTRGLGTEAFF
TGTGCCAGCAGCCCCACTCGGGGTTTAGGCACTGAAGCTTTCTTT
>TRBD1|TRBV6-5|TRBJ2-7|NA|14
CASSPDRVSYEQYF
TGTGCCAGCAGCCCGGACAGGGTCTCCTACGAGCAGTACTTC
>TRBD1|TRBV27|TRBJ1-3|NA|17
CASSLGTGGFSGNTIYF
TGTGCCAGCTCTCTGGGGACAGGGGGCTTCTCTGGAAACACCATATATTTT
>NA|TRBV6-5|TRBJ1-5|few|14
CASRSRGGNQPQHF
TGTGCCAGCAGGAGCAGGGGCGGGAATCAGCCCCAGCATTTT
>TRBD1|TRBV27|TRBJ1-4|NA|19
CASSTSFAGGYATNEKLFF
TGTGCCAGCAGTACCTCTTTTGCAGGGGGCTATGCAACTAATGAAAAACTGTTTTTT
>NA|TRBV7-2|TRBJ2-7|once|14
CASSGDVVFPEQYF
TGTGCCAGCAGCGGAGACGTCGTTTTCCCCGAGCAGTACTTC
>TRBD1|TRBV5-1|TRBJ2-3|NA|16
CASSLIDRGHPDTQYF
TGCGCCAGCAGCTTGATTGACAGGGGGCACCCAGATACGCAGTATTTT
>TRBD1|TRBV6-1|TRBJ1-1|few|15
CASRPVNTGGTEAFF
TGTGCCAGCAGACCCGTGAACACAGGGGGGACTGAAGCTTTCTTT
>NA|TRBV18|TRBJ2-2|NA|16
CASSPGRTGYTGELFF
TGTGCCAGCTCACCGGGGAGAACAGGGTACACCGGGGAGCTGTTTTTT
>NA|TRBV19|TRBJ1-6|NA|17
CASSILGSGTGNSPLHF
TGTGCCAGTAGTATTCTGGGGTCAGGGACGGGGAATTCACCCCTCCACTTT
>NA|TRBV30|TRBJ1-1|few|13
CAWRTGRDTEAFF
TGTGCCTGGAGAACAGGAAGGGACACTGAAGCTTTCTTT
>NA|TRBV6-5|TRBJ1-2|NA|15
CASSYPGTNFNGYTF
TGTGCCAGCAGTTATCCGGGGACCAATTTTAATGGCTACACCTTC
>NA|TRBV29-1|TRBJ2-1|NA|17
CSVVNRAGRLWYNEQFF
TGCAGCGTCGTAAACCGGGCAGGAAGGTTGTGGTACAATGAGCAGTTCTTC
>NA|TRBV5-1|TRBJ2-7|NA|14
CASSLGGTSYEQYF
TGCGCCAGCAGCTTGGGAGGGACCTCCTACGAGCAGTACTTC
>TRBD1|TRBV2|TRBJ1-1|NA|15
CASSNRGQMNTEAFF
TGTGCCAGCAGTAACAGGGGGCAAATGAACACTGAAGCTTTCTTT
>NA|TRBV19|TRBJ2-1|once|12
CASSIARDEQFF
TGTGCCAGTAGTATAGCCCGGGATGAGCAGTTCTTC
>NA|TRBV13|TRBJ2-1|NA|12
CASSFEGDEQFF
TGTGCCAGCAGTTTTGAAGGGGATGAGCAGTTCTTC
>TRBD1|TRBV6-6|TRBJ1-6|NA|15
CASRDRSSYNSPLHF
TGTGCCAGCAGGGACAGGAGCTCCTATAATTCACCCCTCCACTTT
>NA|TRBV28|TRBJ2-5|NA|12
CASSRYQETQYF
TGTGCCAGCAGTCGGTACCAAGAGACCCAGTACTTC
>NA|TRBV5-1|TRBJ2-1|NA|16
CASSFLTGSTYNEQFF
TGCGCCAGCAGTTTCCTTACAGGGTCGACCTACAATGAGCAGTTCTTC